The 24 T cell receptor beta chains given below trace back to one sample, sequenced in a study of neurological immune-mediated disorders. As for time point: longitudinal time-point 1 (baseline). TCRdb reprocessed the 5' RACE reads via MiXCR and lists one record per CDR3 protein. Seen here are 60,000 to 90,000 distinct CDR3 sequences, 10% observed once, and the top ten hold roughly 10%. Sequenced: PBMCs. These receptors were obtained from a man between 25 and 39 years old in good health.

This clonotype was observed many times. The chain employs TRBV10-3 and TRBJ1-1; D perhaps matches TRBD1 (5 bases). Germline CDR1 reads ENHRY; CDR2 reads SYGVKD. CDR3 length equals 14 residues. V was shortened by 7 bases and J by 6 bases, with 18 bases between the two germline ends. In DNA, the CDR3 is TGTGCCATCATGGGGTCGGGGGAGGGCTCTGAAGCTTTCTTT. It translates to CAIMGSGEGSEAFF.

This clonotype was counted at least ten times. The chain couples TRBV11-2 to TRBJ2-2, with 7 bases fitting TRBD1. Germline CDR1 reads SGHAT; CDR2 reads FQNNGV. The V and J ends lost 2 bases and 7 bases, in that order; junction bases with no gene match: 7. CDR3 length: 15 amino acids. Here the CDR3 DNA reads TGTGCCAGCAGCTTATACGAGGGGGCGGTCGGGGAGCTGTTTTTT. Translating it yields CASSLYEGAVGELFF.

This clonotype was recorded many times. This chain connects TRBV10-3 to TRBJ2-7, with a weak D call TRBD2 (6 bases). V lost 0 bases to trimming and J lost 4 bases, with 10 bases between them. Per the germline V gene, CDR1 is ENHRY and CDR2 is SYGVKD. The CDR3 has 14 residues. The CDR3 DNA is TGTGCCATCAGTGAGTCGGCGGGAAGGTACGAGCAGTACTTC. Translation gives CAISESAGRYEQYF.

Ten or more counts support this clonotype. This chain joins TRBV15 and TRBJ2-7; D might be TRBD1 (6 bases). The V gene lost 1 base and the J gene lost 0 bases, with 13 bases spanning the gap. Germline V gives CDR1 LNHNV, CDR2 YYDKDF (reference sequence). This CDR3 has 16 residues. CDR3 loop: CATSRAKTGGSYEQYF. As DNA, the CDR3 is TGTGCCACCAGCAGAGCGAAGACAGGCGGCTCCTACGAGCAGTACTTC. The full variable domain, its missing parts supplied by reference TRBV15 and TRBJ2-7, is DAMVIQNPRYQVTQFGKPVTLSCSQTLNHNVMYWYQQKSSQAPKLLFHYYDKDFNNEADTPDNFQSRRPNTSFCFLDIRSPGLGDTAMYLCATSRAKTGGSYEQYFGPGTRLTVT.

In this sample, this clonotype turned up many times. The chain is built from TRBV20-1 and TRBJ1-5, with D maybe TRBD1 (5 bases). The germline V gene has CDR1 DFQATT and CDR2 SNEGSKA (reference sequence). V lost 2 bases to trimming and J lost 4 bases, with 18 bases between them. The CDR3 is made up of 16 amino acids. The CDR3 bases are TGCAGTGCTAGATGGGCAGGGTCGGTCGGAAATCAGCCCCAGCATTTT. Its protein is CSARWAGSVGNQPQHF.

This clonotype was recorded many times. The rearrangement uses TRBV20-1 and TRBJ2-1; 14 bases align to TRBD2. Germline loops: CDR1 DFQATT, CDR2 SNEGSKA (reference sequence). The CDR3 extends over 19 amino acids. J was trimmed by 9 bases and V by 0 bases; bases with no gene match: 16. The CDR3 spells CSARDLFRGLAGVAVEQFF. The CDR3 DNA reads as TGCAGTGCTAGAGATTTGTTTCGGGGACTAGCGGGAGTAGCAGTTGAGCAGTTCTTC.

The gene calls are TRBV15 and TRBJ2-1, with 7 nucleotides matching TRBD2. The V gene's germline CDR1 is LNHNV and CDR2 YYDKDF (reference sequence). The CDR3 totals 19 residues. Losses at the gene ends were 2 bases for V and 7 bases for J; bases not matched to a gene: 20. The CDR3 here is CATSRSQRMAGELLNEQFF. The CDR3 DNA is TGTGCCACCAGCAGATCCCAAAGGATGGCGGGAGAATTGTTGAATGAGCAGTTCTTC. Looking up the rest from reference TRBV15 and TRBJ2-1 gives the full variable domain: DAMVIQNPRYQVTQFGKPVTLSCSQTLNHNVMYWYQQKSSQAPKLLFHYYDKDFNNEADTPDNFQSRRPNTSFCFLDIRSPGLGDTAMYLCATSRSQRMAGELLNEQFFGPGTRLTVL.

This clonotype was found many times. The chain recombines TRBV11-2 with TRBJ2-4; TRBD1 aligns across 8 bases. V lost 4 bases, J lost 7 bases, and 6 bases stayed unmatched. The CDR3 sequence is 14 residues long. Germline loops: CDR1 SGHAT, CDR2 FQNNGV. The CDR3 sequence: CASSSGQGYNIQYF. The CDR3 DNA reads TGTGCCAGCAGCTCCGGACAGGGTTACAACATTCAGTACTTC.

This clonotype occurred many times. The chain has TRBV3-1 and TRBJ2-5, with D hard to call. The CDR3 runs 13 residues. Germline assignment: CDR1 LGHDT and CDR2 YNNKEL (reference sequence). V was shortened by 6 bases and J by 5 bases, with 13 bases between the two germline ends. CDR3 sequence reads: CASRFLETETQYF. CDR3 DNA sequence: TGTGCCAGCAGATTTTTGGAAACGGAGACCCAGTACTTC.

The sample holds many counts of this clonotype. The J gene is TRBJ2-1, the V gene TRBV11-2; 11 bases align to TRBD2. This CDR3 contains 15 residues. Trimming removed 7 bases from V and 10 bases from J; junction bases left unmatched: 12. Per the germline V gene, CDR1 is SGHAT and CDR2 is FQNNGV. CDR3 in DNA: TGTGCCAGCACCGCCCTGACTAGCGGGAAGGGCGAGCAGTTCTTC. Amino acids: CASTALTSGKGEQFF.

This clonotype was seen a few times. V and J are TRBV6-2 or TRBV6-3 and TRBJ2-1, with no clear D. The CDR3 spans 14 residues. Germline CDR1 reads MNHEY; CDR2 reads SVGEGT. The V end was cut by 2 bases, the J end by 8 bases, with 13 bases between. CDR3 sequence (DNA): TGTGCCAGCAGTTACCAACACGACGGCGATGAGCAGTTCTTC. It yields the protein CASSYQHDGDEQFF.

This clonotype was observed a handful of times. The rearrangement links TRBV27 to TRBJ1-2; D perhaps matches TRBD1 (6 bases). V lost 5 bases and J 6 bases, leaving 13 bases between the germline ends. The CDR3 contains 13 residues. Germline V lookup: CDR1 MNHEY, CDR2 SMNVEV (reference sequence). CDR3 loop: CASSTGLTHGYTF. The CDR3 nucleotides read TGTGCCAGCAGTACAGGGCTCACCCATGGCTACACCTTC.

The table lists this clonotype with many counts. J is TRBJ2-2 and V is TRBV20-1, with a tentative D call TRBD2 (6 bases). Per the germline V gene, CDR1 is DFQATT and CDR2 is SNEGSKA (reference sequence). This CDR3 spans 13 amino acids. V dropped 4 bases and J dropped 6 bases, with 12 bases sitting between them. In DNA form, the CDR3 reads TGCAGTGCTATCGAGGTAGCGGCCGGGGAGCTGTTTTTT. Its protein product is CSAIEVAAGELFF.

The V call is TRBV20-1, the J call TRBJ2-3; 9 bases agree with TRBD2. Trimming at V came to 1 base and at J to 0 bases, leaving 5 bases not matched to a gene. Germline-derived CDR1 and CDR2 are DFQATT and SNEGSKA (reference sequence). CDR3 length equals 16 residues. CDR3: CSARGAAGGSTDTQYF. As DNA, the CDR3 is TGCAGTGCTAGAGGCGCGGCGGGAGGGAGCACAGATACGCAGTATTTT.

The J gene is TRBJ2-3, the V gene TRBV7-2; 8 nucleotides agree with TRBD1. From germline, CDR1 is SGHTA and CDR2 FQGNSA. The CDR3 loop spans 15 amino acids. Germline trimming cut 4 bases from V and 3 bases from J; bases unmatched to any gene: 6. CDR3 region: CASSSGQGETDTQYF. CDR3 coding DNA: TGTGCCAGCAGCTCTGGACAGGGAGAGACAGATACGCAGTATTTT.

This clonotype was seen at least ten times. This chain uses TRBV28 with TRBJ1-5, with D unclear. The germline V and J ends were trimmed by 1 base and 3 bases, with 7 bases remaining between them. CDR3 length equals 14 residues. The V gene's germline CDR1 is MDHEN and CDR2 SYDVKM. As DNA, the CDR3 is TGTGCCAGCAGTTTATCGGGCCTCAATCAGCCCCAGCATTTT. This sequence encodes CASSLSGLNQPQHF.

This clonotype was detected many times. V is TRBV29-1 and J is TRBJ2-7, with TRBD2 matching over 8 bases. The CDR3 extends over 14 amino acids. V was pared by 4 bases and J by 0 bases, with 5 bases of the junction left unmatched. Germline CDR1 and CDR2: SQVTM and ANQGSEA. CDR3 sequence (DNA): TGCAGCGTTGCCCCGGGACTAGACTCCTACGAGCAGTACTTC. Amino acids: CSVAPGLDSYEQYF.

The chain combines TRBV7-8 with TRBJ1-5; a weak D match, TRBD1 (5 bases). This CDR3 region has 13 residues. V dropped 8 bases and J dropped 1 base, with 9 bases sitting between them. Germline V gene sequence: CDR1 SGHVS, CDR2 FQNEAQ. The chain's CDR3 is CASAGSSNQPQHF. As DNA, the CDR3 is TGTGCCAGCGCAGGGTCGAGCAATCAGCCCCAGCATTTT.

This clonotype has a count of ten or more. The chain's CDR3 is CASSQLSTASYEQYF. DNA of the CDR3: TGTGCCAGCAGCCAATTGTCGACTGCCTCCTACGAGCAGTACTTC. The chain uses TRBV4-2 and TRBJ2-7, with D hard to call. Looked up from germline, CDR1 is LGHNA and CDR2 is YNFKEQ. Trimming shortened V by 2 bases and J by 0 bases, and 11 bases separated the two germline ends. This CDR3 comprises 15 residues.

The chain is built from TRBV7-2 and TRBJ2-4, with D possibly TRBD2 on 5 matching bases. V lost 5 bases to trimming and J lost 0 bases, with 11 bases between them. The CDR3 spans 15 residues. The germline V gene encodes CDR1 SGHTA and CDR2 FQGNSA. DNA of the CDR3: TGTGCCAGCAGCCTTACCCGGGGAGCCAAAAACATTCAGTACTTC. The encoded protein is CASSLTRGAKNIQYF.

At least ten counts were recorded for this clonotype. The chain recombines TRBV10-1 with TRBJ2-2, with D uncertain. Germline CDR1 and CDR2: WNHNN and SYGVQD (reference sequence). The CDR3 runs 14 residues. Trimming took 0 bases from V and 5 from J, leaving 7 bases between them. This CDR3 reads CASSESAGTGELFF. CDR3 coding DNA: TGCGCCAGCAGTGAGTCCGCTGGGACCGGGGAGCTGTTTTTT.

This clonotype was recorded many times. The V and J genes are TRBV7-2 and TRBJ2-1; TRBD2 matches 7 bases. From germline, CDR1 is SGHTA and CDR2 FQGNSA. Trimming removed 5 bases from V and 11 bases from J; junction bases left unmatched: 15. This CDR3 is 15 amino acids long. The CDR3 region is CASSQQYTGTKKQFF. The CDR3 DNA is TGTGCCAGCAGCCAGCAGTACACCGGGACTAAGAAGCAGTTCTTC.

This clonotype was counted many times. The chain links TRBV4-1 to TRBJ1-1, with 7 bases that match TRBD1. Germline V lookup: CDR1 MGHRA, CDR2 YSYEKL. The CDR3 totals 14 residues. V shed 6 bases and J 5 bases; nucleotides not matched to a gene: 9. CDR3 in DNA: TGCGCCAGCAGATCTACAGGGGTTGGAACTGAAGCTTTCTTT. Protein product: CASRSTGVGTEAFF.

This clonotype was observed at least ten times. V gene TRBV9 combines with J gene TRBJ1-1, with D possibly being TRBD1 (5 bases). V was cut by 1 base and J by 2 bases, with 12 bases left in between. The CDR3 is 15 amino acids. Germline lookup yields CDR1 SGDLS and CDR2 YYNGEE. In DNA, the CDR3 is TGTGCCAGCAGCGTACGGGGGGGGGAAAACACTGAAGCTTTCTTT. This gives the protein CASSVRGGENTEAFF. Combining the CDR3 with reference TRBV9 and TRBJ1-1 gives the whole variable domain DSGVTQTPKHLITATGQRVTLRCSPRSGDLSVYWYQQSLDQGLQFLIQYYNGEERAKGNILERFSAQQFPDLHSELNLSSLELGDSALYFCASSVRGGENTEAFFGQGTRLTVV.